This T cell receptor (beta chain) was sequenced for a study of graft-versus-host responses after intestinal transplantation. Deletions cut 0 bases from V and 2 bases from J, with 4 bases between. The germline V gene encodes CDR1 SGHTA and CDR2 FQGTGA. This CDR3 is built from 13 residues. Regarding this clone: The antigen is not known.

Generated by immunoSEQ multiplex PCR, the TCRdb table keeps only in-frame clones and is missing some. The data show about 82,000 clones, approximately 90% seen once. The source of this sequence is a human donor who was the organ donor for an intestinal transplant. This chain connects TRBV7-3 to TRBJ1-1; D gene uncertain. The sequenced sample was unstimulated CD4+ T cells sorted from spleen or lymph node cells, obtained before transplant. DNA of the CDR3: TGTGCCAGCAGCTTAACAGCAAACACTGAAGCTTTCTTT. Protein sequence: CASSLTANTEAFF. Using reference TRBV7-3 and TRBJ1-1 for the parts outside the CDR3, the full variable domain is GAGVSQTPSNKVTEKGKYVELRCDPISGHTALYWYRQSLGQGPEFLIYFQGTGAADDSGLPNDRFFAVRPEGSVSTLKIQRTERGDSAVYLCASSLTANTEAFFGQGTRLTVV.